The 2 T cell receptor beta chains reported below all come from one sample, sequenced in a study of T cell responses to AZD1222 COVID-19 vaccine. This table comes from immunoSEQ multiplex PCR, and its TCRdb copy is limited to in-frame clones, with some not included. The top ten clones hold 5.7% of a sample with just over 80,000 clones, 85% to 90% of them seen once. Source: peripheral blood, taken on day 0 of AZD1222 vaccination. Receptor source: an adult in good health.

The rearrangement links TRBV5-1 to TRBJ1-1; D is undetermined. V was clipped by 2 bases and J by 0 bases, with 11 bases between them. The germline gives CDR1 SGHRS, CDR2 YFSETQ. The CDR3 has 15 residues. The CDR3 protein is CASSFKDGMNTEAFF. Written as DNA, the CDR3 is TGCGCCAGCAGCTTCAAGGACGGGATGAACACTGAAGCTTTCTTT.

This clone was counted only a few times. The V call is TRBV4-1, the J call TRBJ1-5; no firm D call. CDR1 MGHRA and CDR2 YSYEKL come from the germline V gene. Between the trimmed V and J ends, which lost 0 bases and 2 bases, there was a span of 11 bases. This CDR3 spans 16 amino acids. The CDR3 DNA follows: TGCGCCAGCAGCCAAGATGGAGGGATTGGCAATCAGCCCCAGCATTTT. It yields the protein CASSQDGGIGNQPQHF.